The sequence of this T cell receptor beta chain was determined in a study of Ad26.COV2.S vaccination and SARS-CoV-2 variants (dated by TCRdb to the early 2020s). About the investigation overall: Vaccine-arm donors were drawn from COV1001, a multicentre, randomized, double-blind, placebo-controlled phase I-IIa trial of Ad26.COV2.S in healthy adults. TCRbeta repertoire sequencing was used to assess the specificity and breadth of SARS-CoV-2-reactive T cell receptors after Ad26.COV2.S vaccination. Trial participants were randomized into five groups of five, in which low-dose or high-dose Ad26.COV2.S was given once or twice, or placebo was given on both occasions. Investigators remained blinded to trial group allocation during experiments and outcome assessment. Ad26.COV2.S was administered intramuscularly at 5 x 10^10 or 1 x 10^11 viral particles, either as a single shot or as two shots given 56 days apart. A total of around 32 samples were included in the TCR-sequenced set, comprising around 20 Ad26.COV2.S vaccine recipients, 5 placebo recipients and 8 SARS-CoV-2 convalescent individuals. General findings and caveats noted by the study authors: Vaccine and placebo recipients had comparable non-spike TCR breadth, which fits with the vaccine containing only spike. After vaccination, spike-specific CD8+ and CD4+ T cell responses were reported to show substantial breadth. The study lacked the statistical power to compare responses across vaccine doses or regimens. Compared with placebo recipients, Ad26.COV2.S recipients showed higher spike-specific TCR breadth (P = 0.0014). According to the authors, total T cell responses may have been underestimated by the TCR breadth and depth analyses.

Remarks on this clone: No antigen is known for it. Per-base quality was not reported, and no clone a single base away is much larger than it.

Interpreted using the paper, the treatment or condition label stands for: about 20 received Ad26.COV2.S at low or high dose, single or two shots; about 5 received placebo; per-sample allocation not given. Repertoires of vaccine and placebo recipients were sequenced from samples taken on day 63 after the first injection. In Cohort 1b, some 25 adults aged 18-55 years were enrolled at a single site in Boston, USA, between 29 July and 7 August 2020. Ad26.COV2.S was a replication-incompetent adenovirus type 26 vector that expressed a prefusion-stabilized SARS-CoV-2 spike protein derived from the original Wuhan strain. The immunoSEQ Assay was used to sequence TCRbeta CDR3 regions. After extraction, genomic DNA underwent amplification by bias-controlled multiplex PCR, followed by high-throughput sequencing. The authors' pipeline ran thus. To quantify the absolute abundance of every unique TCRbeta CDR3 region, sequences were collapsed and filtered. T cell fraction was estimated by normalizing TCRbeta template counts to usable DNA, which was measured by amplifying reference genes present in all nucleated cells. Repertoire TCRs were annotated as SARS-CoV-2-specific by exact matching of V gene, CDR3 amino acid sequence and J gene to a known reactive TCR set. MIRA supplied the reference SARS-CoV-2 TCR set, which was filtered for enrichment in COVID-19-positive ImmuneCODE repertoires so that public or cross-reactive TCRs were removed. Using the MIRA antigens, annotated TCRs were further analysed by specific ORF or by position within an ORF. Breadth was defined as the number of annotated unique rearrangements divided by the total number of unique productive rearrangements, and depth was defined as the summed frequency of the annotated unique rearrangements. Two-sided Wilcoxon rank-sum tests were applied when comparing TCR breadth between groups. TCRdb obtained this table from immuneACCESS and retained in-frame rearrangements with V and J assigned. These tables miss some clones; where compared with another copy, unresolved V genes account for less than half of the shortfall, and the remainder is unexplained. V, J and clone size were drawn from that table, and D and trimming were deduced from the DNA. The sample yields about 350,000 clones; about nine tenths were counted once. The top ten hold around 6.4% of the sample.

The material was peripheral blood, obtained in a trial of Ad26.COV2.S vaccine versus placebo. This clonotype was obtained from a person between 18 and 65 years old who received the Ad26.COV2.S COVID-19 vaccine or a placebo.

The CDR3 loop reads CAIKGVNSYEQYF. The nucleotide sequence is given as TGTGCCATCAAGGGGGTCAATTCCTACGAGCAGTACTTC. The V gene is TRBV10-3 and the J gene is TRBJ2-7; the best D guess is TRBD1, with 6 bases matching. Reading the germline V gene gives CDR1 ENHRY and CDR2 SYGVKD. V sheds 7 bases and J sheds 1 base, leaving 11 bases between their ends. The CDR3 numbers 13 residues from cysteine through phenylalanine. Just CDR3 DNA is preserved here, 39 bases in frame from base 1.